This T cell receptor (beta chain) comes out of a study of cytomegalovirus exposure and HLA in healthy donors. The study, taken as a whole, reports: Researchers reported in a later analysis that common viral pathogens appeared linked to several top clusters.

As concerns this clone: Its specificity is unknown.

The PCR employed 60 Vbeta primers together with 13 Jbeta primers. The protocol was immunoSEQ multiplex PCR, while the TCRdb copy is restricted to in-frame clones and leaves out a portion. The table shows under 150,000 clones, with roughly 79% occurring only once. The CDR3 length is 15 residues. The germline V gene encodes CDR1 MNHEY and CDR2 SMNVEV (reference sequence). Trimming took 5 bases from V and 6 from J; bases not matched to a gene: 12. The source material was PBMCs. The chain recombines TRBV27 with TRBJ2-7, with TRBD1 matching over 8 bases. The TCR sequence derives from a man between 18 and 35 years old in good health and CMV-seronegative. The CDR3 is CASSRIRQGFGEQYF. CDR3 coding DNA: TGTGCCAGCAGTCGGATCAGACAGGGGTTTGGCGAGCAGTACTTC.